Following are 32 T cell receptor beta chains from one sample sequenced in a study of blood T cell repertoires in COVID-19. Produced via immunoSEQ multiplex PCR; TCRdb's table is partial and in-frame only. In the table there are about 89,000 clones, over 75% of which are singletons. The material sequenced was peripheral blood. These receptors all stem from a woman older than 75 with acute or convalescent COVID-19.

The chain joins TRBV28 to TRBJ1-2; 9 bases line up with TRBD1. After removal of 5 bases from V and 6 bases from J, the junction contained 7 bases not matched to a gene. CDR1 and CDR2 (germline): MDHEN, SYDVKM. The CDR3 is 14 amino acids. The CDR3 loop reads CASSVQGARHGYTF. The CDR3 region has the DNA TGTGCCAGCAGTGTACAGGGGGCGCGGCATGGCTACACCTTC.

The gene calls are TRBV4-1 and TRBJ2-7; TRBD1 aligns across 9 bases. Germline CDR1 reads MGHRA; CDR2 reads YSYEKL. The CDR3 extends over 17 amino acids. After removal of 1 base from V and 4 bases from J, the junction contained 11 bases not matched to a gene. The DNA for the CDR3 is TGCGCCAGCAGCCAAGCTTTTGAAACAGGGGGCATATACGAGCAGTACTTC. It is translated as CASSQAFETGGIYEQYF.

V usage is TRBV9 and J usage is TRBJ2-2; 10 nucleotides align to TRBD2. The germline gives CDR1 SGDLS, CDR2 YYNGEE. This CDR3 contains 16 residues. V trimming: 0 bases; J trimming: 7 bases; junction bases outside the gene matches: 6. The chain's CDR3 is CASSVDISGGHGELFF. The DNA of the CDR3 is TGTGCCAGCAGCGTAGATATTAGCGGGGGGCACGGGGAGCTGTTTTTT.

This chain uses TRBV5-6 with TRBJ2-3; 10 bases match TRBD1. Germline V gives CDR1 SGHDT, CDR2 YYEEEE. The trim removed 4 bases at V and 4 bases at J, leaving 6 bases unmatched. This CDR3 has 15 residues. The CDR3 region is CASSAGTGVADTQYF. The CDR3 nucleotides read TGTGCCAGCAGCGCCGGGACAGGGGTCGCAGATACGCAGTATTTT.

The CDR3 DNA is TGTGCCAGCTCAACCTACACAGGGTATAGCACAGATACGCAGTATTTT. Its translation is CASSTYTGYSTDTQYF. The V and J genes are TRBV18 and TRBJ2-3, with D possibly being TRBD1 (6 bases). Trimming removed 5 bases from V and 0 bases from J, with 15 bases in between. The germline CDR1 and CDR2 sequences are KGHSH and LQKENI. CDR3 length: 16 residues.

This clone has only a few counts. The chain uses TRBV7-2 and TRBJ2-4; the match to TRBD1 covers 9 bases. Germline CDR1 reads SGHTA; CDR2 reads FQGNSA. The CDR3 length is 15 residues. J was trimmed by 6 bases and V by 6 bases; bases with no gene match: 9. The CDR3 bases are TGTGCCAGCAGTATGGGGGGACAGGGCGGAAACATTCAGTACTTC. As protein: CASSMGGQGGNIQYF.

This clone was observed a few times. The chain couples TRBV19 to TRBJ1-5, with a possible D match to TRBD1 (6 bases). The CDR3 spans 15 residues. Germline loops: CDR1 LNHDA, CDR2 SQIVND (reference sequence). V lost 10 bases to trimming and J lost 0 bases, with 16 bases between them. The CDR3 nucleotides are TGTGCCACCAATCGTCAGGGGAGTAGCAATCAGCCCCAGCATTTT. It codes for CATNRQGSSNQPQHF.

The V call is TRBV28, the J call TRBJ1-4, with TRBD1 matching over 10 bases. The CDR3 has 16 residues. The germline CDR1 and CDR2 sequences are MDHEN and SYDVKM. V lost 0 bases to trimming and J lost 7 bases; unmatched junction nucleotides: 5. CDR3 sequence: CASSLWTGGTGEKLFF. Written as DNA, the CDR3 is TGTGCCAGCAGTTTATGGACAGGGGGCACGGGTGAAAAACTGTTTTTT.

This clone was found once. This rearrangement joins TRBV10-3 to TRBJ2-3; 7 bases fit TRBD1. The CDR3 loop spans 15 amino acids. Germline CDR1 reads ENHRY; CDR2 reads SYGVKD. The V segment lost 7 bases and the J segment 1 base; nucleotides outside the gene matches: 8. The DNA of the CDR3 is TGTGCCATCAAAACGACAGGGATAGGCACAGATACGCAGTATTTT. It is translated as CAIKTTGIGTDTQYF.

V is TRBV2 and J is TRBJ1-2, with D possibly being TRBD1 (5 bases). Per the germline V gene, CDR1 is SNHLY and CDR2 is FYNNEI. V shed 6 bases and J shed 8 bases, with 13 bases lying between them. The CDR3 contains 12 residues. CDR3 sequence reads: CASRDSAAGYTF. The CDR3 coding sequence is TGTGCCAGCAGAGACAGCGCTGCGGGCTACACCTTC.

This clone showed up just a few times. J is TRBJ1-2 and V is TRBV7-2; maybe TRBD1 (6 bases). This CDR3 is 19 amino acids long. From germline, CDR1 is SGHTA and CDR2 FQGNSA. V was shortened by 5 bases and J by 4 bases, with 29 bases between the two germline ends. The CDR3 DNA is TGTGCCAGCAGCCTCCACGGGGGGCCCGGGGCGCTTAGTAGCTATGGCTACACCTTC. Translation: CASSLHGGPGALSSYGYTF.

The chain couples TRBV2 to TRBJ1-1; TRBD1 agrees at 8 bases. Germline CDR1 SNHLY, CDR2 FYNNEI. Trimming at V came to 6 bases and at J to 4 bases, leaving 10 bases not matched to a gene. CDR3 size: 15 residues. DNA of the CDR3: TGTGCCAGCAGGCGAACAGGGGGGGCAGGCACTGAAGCTTTCTTT. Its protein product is CASRRTGGAGTEAFF.

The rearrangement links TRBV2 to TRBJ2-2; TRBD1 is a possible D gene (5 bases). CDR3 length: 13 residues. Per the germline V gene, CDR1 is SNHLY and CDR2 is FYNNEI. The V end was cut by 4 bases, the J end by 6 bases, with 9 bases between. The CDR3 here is CASSGRGSGELFF. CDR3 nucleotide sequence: TGTGCCAGCAGTGGTAGGGGTTCCGGGGAGCTGTTTTTT.

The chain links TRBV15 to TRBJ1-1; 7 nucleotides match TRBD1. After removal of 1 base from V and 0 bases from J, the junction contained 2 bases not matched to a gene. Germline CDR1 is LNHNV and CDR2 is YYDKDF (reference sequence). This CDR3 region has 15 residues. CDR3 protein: CATSRGQGLNTEAFF. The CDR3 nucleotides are TGTGCCACCAGCAGAGGACAGGGACTGAACACTGAAGCTTTCTTT.

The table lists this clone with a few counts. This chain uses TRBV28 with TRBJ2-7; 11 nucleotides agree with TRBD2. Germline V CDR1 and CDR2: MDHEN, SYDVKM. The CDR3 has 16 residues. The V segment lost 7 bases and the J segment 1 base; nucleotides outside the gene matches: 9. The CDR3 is CASTPLAGGQSYEQYF. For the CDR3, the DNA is TGTGCCAGCACCCCGCTAGCGGGGGGCCAATCCTACGAGCAGTACTTC. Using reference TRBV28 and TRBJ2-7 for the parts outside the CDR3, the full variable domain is DVKVTQSSRYLVKRTGEKVFLECVQDMDHENMFWYRQDPGLGLRLIYFSYDVKMKEKGDIPEGYSVSREKKERFSLILESASTNQTSMYLCASTPLAGGQSYEQYFGPGTRLTVT.

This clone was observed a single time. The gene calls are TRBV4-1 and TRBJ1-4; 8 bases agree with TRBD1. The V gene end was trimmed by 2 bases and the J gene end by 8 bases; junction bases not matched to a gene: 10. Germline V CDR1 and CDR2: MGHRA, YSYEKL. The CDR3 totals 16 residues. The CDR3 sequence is CASSQSRVRGPEKLFF. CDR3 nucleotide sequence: TGCGCCAGCAGCCAATCTAGGGTCAGGGGGCCAGAAAAACTGTTTTTT.

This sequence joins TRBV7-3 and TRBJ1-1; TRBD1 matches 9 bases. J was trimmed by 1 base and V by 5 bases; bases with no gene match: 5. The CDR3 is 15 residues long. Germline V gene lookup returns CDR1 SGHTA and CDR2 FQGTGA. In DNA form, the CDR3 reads TGTGCCAGCAGCCTGATGGGACAGGGGAACACTGAAGCTTTCTTT. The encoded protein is CASSLMGQGNTEAFF.

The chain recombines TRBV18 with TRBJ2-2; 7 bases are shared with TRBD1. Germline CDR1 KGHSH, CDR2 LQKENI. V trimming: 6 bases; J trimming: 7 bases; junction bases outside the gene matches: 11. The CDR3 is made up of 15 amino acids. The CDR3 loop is CASSPKTGFDGELFF. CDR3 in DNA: TGTGCCAGCTCGCCTAAGACAGGGTTCGACGGGGAGCTGTTTTTT.

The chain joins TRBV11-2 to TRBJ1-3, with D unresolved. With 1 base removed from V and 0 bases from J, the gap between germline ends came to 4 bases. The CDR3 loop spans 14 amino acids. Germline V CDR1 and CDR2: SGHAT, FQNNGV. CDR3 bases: TGTGCCAGCAGCTTAGGTCTCTCTGGAAACACCATATATTTT. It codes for CASSLGLSGNTIYF.

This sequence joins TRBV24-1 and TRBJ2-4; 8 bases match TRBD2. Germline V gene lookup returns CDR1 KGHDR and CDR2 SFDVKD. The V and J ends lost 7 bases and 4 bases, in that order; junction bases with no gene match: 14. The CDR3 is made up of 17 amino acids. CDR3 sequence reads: CATSPTGGVGGKNIQYF. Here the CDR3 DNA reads TGTGCCACCAGCCCCACGGGGGGGGTGGGGGGTAAAAACATTCAGTACTTC.

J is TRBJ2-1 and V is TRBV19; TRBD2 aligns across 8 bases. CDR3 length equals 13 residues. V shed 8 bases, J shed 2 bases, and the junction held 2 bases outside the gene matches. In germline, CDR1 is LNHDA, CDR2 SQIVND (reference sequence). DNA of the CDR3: TGTGCCAGTGGGACTAGTGCCTACAATGAGCAGTTCTTC. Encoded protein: CASGTSAYNEQFF. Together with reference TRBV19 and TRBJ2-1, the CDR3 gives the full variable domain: DGGITQSPKYLFRKEGQNVTLSCEQNLNHDAMYWYRQDPGQGLRLIYYSQIVNDFQKGDIAEGYSVSREKKESFPLTVTSAQKNPTAFYLCASGTSAYNEQFFGPGTRLTVL.

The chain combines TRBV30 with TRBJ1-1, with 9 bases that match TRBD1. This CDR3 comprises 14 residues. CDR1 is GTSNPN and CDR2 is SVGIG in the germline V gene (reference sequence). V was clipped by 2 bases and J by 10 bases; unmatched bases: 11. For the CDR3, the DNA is TGTGCCTGGAGTATAACGACAGGGGGAACGGGAGCTTTCTTT. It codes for CAWSITTGGTGAFF.

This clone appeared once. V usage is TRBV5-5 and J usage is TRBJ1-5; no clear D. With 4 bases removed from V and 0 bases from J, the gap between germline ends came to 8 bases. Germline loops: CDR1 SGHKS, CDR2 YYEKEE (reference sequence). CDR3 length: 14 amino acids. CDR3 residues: CASSPYGSNQPQHF. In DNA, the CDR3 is TGTGCCAGCAGCCCCTATGGTAGCAATCAGCCCCAGCATTTT.

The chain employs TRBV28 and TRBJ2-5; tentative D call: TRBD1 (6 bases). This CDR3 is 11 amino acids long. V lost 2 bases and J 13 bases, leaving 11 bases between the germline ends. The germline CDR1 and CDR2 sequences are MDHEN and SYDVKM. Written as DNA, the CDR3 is TGTGCCAGCAGTTTAATGGGGGCATGGTACTTC. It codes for CASSLMGAWYF.

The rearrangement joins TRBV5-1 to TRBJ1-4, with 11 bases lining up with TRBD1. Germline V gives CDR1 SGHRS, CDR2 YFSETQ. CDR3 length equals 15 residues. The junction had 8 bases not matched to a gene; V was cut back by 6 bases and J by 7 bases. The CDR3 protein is CASKPLGTGGEKLFF. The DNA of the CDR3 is TGCGCCAGCAAGCCCTTAGGGACAGGGGGTGAAAAACTGTTTTTT.

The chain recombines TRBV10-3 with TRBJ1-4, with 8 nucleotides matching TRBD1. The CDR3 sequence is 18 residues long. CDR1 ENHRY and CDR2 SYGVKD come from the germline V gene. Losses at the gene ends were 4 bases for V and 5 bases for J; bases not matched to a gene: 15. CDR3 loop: CAISAYRTGKGGNEKLFF. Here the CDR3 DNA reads TGTGCCATCAGTGCCTACCGGACAGGGAAGGGTGGAAATGAAAAACTGTTTTTT.

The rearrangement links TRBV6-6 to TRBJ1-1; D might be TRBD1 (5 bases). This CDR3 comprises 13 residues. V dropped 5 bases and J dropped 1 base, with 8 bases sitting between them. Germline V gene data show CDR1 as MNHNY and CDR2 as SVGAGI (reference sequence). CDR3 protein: CASSARENTEAFF. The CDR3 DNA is TGTGCCAGCAGTGCCAGGGAGAACACTGAAGCTTTCTTT.

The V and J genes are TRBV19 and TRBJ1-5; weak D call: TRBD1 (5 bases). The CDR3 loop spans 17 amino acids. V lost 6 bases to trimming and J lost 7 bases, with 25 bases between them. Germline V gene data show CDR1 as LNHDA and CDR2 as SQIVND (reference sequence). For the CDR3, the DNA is TGTGCCAGTAGGACCCGAACCCCAGGGCTCAATTCGCAGCCCCAGCATTTT. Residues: CASRTRTPGLNSQPQHF.

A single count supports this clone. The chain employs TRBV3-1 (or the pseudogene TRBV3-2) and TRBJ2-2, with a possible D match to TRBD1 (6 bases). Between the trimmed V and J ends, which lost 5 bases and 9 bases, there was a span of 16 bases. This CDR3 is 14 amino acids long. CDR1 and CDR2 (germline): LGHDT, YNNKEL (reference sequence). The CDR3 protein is CASSSGNRVRELFF. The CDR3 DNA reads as TGTGCCAGCAGCTCAGGGAACAGGGTTAGGGAGCTGTTTTTT.

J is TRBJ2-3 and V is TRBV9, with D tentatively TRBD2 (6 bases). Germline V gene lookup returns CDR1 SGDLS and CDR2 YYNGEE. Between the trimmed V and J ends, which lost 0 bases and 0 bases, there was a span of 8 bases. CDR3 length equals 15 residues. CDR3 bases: TGTGCCAGCAGCGTAGTCGGGGGTAGCACAGATACGCAGTATTTT. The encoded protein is CASSVVGGSTDTQYF.

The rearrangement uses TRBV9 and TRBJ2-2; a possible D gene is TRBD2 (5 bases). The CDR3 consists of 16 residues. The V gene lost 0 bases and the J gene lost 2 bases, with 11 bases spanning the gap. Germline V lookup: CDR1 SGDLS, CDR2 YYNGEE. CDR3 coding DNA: TGTGCCAGCAGCGTAGGAGTGACTACCAACACCGGGGAGCTGTTTTTT. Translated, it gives CASSVGVTTNTGELFF. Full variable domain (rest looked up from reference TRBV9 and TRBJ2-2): DSGVTQTPKHLITATGQRVTLRCSPRSGDLSVYWYQQSLDQGLQFLIQYYNGEERAKGNILERFSAQQFPDLHSELNLSSLELGDSALYFCASSVGVTTNTGELFFGEGSRLTVL.

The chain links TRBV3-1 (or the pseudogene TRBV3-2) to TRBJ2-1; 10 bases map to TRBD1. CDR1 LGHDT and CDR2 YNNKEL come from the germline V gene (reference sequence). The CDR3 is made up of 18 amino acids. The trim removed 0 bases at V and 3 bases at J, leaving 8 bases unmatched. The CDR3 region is CASSQEVGGTGVYNEQFF. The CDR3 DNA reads TGTGCCAGCAGCCAAGAAGTCGGCGGGACAGGGGTCTACAATGAGCAGTTCTTC.